These 20 T cell receptor beta chains were all obtained from the same sample, sequenced in a study of T cells in localized non-small cell lung cancer. TCRdb's copy holds only in-frame clones and misses some; the assay was immunoSEQ multiplex PCR. The profile covers around 2,800 clones, with over 20% appearing a single time and around 13% taken by the ten largest. Sequences were derived from normal lung tissue next to the tumor, sampled before any cancer treatment. All receptors derive from an older male donor with stage II lung adenocarcinoma.

By frequency in the sample, this clone is large. The chain couples TRBV6-8 to TRBJ1-1; TRBD1 is a possible D gene (5 bases). V gave up 0 bases and J gave up 3 bases, with 11 bases separating them. CDR1 MNHGY and CDR2 SAAAGT come from the germline V gene. This CDR3 comprises 15 residues. CDR3 in amino acids: CASSYSGTVDTEAFF. CDR3 bases: TGTGCCAGCAGTTACTCTGGGACGGTCGACACTGAAGCTTTCTTT.

The genes are TRBV19 and TRBJ1-5; D remains unclear. Germline V CDR1 and CDR2: LNHDA, SQIVND (reference sequence). The CDR3 loop spans 14 amino acids. The ends were cut back, 3 bases at V and 2 bases at J, with 8 bases in the middle. CDR3 protein: CASSIEAGNQPQHF. The CDR3 nucleotides are TGTGCCAGTAGTATTGAGGCTGGCAATCAGCCCCAGCATTTT.

This clone qualifies as medium-sized (0.01 to 0.1%). This sequence joins TRBV6-8 and TRBJ2-2; TRBD1 matches 9 bases. The germline V gene has CDR1 MNHGY and CDR2 SAAAGT. Unmatched junction bases numbered 4, after V lost 4 bases and J lost 7 bases. The CDR3 runs 14 residues. CDR3: CASSSGTGIGELFF. The CDR3 nucleotides are TGTGCCAGCAGTTCAGGGACAGGGATCGGGGAGCTGTTTTTT.

This clone was seen a few times. In nucleotides, the CDR3 is TGTGCCAGCACCTTATTGTGGGGGTATGGTAGCAATCAGCCCCAGCATTTT. It is translated as CASTLLWGYGSNQPQHF. V gene TRBV28 combines with J gene TRBJ1-5, with D possibly matching TRBD1 (5 bases). CDR1 is MDHEN and CDR2 is SYDVKM in the germline V gene. The V end was cut by 7 bases, the J end by 0 bases, with 19 bases between. The length of the CDR3 is 17 residues. Based on the CDR3 plus reference TRBV28 and TRBJ1-5, the full variable domain is DVKVTQSSRYLVKRTGEKVFLECVQDMDHENMFWYRQDPGLGLRLIYFSYDVKMKEKGDIPEGYSVSREKKERFSLILESASTNQTSMYLCASTLLWGYGSNQPQHFGDGTRLSIL.

The rearrangement uses TRBV6-7 and TRBJ2-5; a possible D gene is TRBD2 (5 bases). TRBV6-7 belongs to the ORF category, with a function that is uncertain. Trimming removed 8 bases at V and 7 bases at J, with 11 bases between. The length of the CDR3 is 11 residues. The CDR3 loop reads CASALGGTQYF. DNA for the CDR3: TGTGCCAGCGCCCTAGGAGGGACCCAGTACTTC.

This rearrangement joins TRBV10-2 to TRBJ1-6; D possibly corresponds to TRBD1 (5 bases). The germline V and J ends were trimmed by 3 bases and 7 bases, with 13 bases remaining between them. The CDR3 has 15 amino acids. Germline V gene lookup returns CDR1 WSHSY and CDR2 SAAADI. The CDR3 DNA is TGCGCCAGCAGTGAACGAGACAGTCACAATTCACCCCTCCACTTT. Protein product: CASSERDSHNSPLHF.

This rearrangement joins TRBV27 to TRBJ2-2, with a tentative D call TRBD2 (6 bases). The CDR3 is made up of 14 amino acids. Deletions cut 6 bases from V and 4 bases from J, with 12 bases between. Germline values: CDR1 MNHEY, CDR2 SMNVEV (reference sequence). The CDR3 nucleotides read TGTGCCAGCAGACCAGGGAGGTCCACCGGGGAGCTGTTTTTT. Translation: CASRPGRSTGELFF.

The V and J genes are TRBV30 and TRBJ1-4; 8 bases line up with TRBD1. Germline V gives CDR1 GTSNPN, CDR2 SVGIG (reference sequence). The ends lost 6 bases at V and 10 bases at J; junction bases unmatched: 13. This CDR3 is built from 14 residues. CDR3 residues: CACPTGGQEGKLFF. The DNA of the CDR3 is TGTGCCTGCCCGACTGGGGGACAGGAAGGAAAACTGTTTTTT.

This clone occurred a few times. The CDR3 region is CASKLGFTGNTIYF. The CDR3 nucleotides are TGTGCCAGCAAACTGGGTTTCACCGGAAACACCATATATTTT. The chain uses TRBV9 and TRBJ1-3; D not resolved. V lost 6 bases and J 4 bases, leaving 14 bases between the germline ends. This CDR3 is 14 amino acids long. Germline CDR1 and CDR2: SGDLS and YYNGEE.

This clone is judged medium-sized. V is TRBV6-8 and J is TRBJ2-5; 9 nucleotides match TRBD1. V dropped 6 bases and J dropped 4; count of bases not matched to a gene: 12. CDR3 length equals 16 residues. Germline V CDR1 and CDR2: MNHGY, SAAAGT. The CDR3 DNA is TGTGCCAGCAGAATAGACTTCCGGGACAGGGTAGAGACCCAGTACTTC. Its translation is CASRIDFRDRVETQYF.

In its sample, this clone is large. The V call is TRBV11-3, the J call TRBJ1-3; no firm D call. The germline V and J ends were trimmed by 1 base and 1 base, with 8 bases remaining between them. The CDR3 contains 15 residues. Looked up from germline, CDR1 is SGHNT and CDR2 is YENEEA. The DNA for the CDR3 is TGTGCCAGCAGCTTAGGGACGAGTTCTGGAAACACCATATATTTT. Translated: CASSLGTSSGNTIYF.

This clone was observed a few times. The chain is built from TRBV11-3 and TRBJ1-2; D may be TRBD1 (5 bases). Trimming removed 1 base from V and 3 bases from J, with 12 bases in between. The CDR3 totals 15 residues. Germline CDR1 is SGHNT and CDR2 is YENEEA. The CDR3 is CASSLGGAGYYGYTF. The CDR3 nucleotides are TGTGCCAGCAGCTTAGGAGGGGCAGGGTACTATGGCTACACCTTC.

The sample holds a few counts of this clone. V usage is TRBV28 and J usage is TRBJ1-1, with D possibly TRBD1 on 6 matching bases. Deletions cut 3 bases from V and 6 bases from J, with 14 bases between. Germline loops: CDR1 MDHEN, CDR2 SYDVKM. There are 14 residues in the CDR3. The CDR3 region is CASSLDWGAAEAFF. CDR3 DNA sequence: TGTGCCAGCAGTTTGGACTGGGGGGCGGCTGAAGCTTTCTTT.

Points on this clone: The junction departs from germline at one end; a sequencing error may be responsible. CDR3 protein: CAISEAGNQPQHF. CDR3 nucleotide sequence: TGTGCCATCAGTGAAGCAGGGAATCAGCCCCAGCATTTT. This chain links TRBV6-1 with TRBJ1-5; possibly TRBD1 for D (5 bases). Germline CDR1 and CDR2: MNHNS and SASEGT. This CDR3 contains 13 residues.

V is TRBV19 and J is TRBJ2-7; D not certain. Germline V gene lookup returns CDR1 LNHDA and CDR2 SQIVND (reference sequence). V lost 3 bases to trimming and J lost 1 base, with 13 bases between them. The CDR3 totals 15 residues. CDR3 protein: CASSIAPAASYEQYF. Here the CDR3 DNA reads TGTGCCAGTAGTATTGCCCCCGCAGCTTCCTACGAGCAGTACTTC.

This clone is large in the sample. The chain recombines TRBV28 with TRBJ2-7; tentative D call: TRBD1 (6 bases). The V end was cut by 3 bases, the J end by 6 bases, with 18 bases between. Germline assignment: CDR1 MDHEN and CDR2 SYDVKM. The CDR3 contains 15 residues. This CDR3 reads CASSFTTGFKGEQYF. DNA of the CDR3: TGTGCCAGCAGTTTTACCACAGGGTTTAAGGGCGAGCAGTACTTC.

This chain links TRBV19 with TRBJ2-2; TRBD1 aligns across 7 bases. V dropped 9 bases and J dropped 2; count of bases not matched to a gene: 6. The CDR3 is 14 residues long. The germline V gene has CDR1 LNHDA and CDR2 SQIVND (reference sequence). The CDR3 DNA reads TGTGCCAGCATCGACAGGGCCAACACCGGGGAGCTGTTTTTT. Encoded protein: CASIDRANTGELFF.

This chain connects TRBV28 to TRBJ1-1; TRBD1 agrees at 7 bases. This CDR3 region has 15 residues. Germline CDR1 MDHEN, CDR2 SYDVKM. V lost 8 bases, J lost 3 bases, and 12 bases stayed unmatched. The CDR3, as DNA: TGTGCCAGCGTCCCCGGGGGACAGCTGGACACTGAAGCTTTCTTT. Encoded protein: CASVPGGQLDTEAFF.

This clone counts as medium-sized. The chain has TRBV6-8 and TRBJ1-2; TRBD1 is a possible D gene (5 bases). This CDR3 is 17 amino acids long. Germline V gene data show CDR1 as MNHGY and CDR2 as SAAAGT. Trimming removed 6 bases at V and 1 base at J, with 21 bases between. The DNA for the CDR3 is TGTGCCAGCAGCGACTACGTATCAGGGAGGGGTAACTATGGCTACACCTTC. Translation: CASSDYVSGRGNYGYTF.

This clone was detected many times. The V call is TRBV11-3, the J call TRBJ2-5; D tentatively fits TRBD1 or TRBD2 (7 bases each). The V and J ends lost 5 bases and 4 bases respectively, with 17 bases between them. CDR1 is SGHNT, CDR2 YENEEA, per germline. The CDR3 sequence is 15 residues long. CDR3 protein: CASSKSGGGGETQYF. As DNA, the CDR3 is TGTGCCAGCAGCAAATCAGGGGGGGGAGGAGAGACCCAGTACTTC.